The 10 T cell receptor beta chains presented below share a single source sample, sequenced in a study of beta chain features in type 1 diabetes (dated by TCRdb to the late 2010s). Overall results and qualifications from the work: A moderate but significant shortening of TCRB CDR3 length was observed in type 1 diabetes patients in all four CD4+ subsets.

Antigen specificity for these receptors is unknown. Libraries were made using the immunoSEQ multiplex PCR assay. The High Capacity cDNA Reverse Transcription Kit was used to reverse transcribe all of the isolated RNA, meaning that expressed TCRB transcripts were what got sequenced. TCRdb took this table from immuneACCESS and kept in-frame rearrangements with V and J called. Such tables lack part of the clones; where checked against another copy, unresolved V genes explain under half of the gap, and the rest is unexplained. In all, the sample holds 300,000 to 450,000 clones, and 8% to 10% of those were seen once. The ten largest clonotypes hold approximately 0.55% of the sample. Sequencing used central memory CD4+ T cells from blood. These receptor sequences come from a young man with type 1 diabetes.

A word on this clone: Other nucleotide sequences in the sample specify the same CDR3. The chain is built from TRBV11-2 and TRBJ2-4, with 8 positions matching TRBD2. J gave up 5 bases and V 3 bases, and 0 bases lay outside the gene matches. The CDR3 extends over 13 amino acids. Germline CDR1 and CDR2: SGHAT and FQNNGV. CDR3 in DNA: TGTGCCAGCAGCTTGGGACTAGAAAACATTCAGTACTTC. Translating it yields CASSLGLENIQYF.

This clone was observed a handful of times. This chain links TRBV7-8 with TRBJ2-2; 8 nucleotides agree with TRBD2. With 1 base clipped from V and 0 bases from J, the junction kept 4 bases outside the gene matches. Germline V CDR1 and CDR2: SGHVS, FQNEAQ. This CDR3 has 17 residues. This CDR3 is CASSLVSGGPNTGELFF. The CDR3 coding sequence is TGTGCCAGCAGCTTAGTTTCGGGAGGGCCGAACACCGGGGAGCTGTTTTTT.

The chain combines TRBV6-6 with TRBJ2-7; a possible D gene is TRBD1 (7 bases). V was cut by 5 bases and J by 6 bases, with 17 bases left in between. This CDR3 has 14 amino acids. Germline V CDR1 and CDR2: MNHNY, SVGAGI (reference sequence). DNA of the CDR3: TGTGCCAGCAGTGAGACAGGGAGAGCGGGCGAGCAGTACTTC. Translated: CASSETGRAGEQYF.

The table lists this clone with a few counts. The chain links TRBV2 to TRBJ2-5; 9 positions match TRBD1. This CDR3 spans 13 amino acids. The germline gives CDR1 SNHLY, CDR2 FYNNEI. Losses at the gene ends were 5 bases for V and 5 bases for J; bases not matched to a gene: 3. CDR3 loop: CASSRDRDETQYF. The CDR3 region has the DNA TGTGCCAGCAGTCGGGACAGGGACGAGACCCAGTACTTC.

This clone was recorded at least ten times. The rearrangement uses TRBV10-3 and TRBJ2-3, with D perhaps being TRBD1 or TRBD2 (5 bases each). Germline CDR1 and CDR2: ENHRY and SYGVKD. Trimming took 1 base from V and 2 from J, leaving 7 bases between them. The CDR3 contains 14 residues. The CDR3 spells CAISELGPTDTQYF. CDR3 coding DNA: TGTGCCATCAGTGAGTTGGGACCCACAGATACGCAGTATTTT.

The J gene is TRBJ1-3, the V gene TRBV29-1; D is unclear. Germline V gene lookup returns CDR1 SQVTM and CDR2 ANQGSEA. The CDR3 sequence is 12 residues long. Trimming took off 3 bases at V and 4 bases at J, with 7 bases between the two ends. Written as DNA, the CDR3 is TGCAGCGTTGACTACGGGGGAAACACCATATATTTT. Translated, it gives CSVDYGGNTIYF.

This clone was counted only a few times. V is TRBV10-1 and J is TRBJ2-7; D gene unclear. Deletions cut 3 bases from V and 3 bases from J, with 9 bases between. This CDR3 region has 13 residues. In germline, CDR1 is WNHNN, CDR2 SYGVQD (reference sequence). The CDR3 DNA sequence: TGCGCCAGCAGTGAAACATCCTTCTACGAGCAGTACTTC. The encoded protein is CASSETSFYEQYF.

For the CDR3, the DNA is TGCGCCAGCACGCGAGCGGGTCCTTACAATGAGCAGTTCTTC. Its translation is CASTRAGPYNEQFF. The rearrangement links TRBV5-1 to TRBJ2-1, with D tentatively TRBD2 (6 bases). Germline values: CDR1 SGHRS, CDR2 YFSETQ. V dropped 6 bases and J dropped 4 bases, with 14 bases sitting between them. The CDR3 runs to 14 residues.

For the CDR3, the DNA is TGTGCCAGCAGCTTAGGGCGGGCCGATGGCTACACCTTC. Protein product: CASSLGRADGYTF. V is TRBV7-8 and J is TRBJ1-2; D not certain. V was shortened by 1 base and J by 6 bases, with 9 bases between the two germline ends. The CDR3 is made up of 13 amino acids. The V gene's germline CDR1 is SGHVS and CDR2 FQNEAQ.

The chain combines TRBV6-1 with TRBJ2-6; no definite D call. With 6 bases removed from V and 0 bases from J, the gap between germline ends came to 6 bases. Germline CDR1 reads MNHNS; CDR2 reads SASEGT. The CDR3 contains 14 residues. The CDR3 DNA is TGTGCCAGCAGCGTTGGCTCTGGGGCCAACGTCCTGACTTTC. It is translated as CASSVGSGANVLTF.